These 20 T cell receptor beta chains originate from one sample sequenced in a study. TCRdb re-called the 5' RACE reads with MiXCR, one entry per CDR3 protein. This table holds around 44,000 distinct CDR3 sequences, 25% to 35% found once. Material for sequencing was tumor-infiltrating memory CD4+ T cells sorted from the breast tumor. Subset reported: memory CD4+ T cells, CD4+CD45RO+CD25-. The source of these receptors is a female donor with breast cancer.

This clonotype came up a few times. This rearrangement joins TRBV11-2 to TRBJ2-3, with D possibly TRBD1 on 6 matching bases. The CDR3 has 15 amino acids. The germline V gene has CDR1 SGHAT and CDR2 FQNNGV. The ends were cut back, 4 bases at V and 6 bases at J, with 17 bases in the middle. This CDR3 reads CASSWLGAPRDTQYF. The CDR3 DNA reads TGTGCCAGCAGCTGGTTGGGGGCGCCCAGGGATACGCAGTATTTT.

CDR3 residues: CSVATGKWQPQHF. CDR3 in DNA: TGCAGCGTTGCCACAGGAAAGTGGCAGCCCCAGCATTTT. J is TRBJ1-5 and V is TRBV29-1, with D possibly being TRBD1 (5 bases). This CDR3 is built from 13 residues. Germline lookup yields CDR1 SQVTM and CDR2 ANQGSEA. Between the trimmed V and J ends, which lost 4 bases and 7 bases, there was a span of 14 bases. The full variable domain, its missing parts supplied by reference TRBV29-1 and TRBJ1-5, is SAVISQKPSRDICQRGTSLTIQCQVDSQVTMMFWYRQQPGQSLTLIATANQGSEATYESGFVIDKFPISRPNLTFSTLTVSNMSPEDSSIYLCSVATGKWQPQHFGDGTRLSIL.

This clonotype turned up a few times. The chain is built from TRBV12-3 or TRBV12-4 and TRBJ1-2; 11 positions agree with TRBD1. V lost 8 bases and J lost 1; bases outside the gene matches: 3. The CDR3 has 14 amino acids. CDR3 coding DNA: TGTGCCAGCTGGGGGACAGGGGGTAACTATGGCTACACCTTC. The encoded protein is CASWGTGGNYGYTF.

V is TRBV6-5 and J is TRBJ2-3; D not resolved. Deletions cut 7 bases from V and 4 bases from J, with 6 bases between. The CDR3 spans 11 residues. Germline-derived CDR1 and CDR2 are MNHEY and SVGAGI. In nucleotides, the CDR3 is TGTGCCAGCACTAGGGCAGATACGCAGTATTTT. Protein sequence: CASTRADTQYF.

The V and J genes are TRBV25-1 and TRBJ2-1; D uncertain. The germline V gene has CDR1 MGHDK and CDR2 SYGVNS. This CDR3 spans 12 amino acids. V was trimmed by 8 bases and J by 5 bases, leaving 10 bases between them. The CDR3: CASGRLHNEQFF. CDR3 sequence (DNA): TGTGCCAGCGGCAGACTGCACAATGAGCAGTTCTTC.

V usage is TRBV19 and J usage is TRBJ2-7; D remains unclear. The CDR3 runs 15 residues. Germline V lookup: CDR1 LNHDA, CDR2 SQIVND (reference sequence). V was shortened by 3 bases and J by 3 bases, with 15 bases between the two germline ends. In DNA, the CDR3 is TGTGCCAGTAGTATTCACCTTACTACGAACTACGAGCAGTACTTC. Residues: CASSIHLTTNYEQYF.

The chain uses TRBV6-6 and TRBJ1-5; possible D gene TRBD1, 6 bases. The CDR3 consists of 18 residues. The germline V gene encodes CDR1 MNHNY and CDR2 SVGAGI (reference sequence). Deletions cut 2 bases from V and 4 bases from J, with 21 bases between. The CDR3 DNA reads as TGTGCCAGCAGTTACGACCCCGTGGAGGGGGGAACAAATCAGCCCCAGCATTTT. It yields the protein CASSYDPVEGGTNQPQHF.

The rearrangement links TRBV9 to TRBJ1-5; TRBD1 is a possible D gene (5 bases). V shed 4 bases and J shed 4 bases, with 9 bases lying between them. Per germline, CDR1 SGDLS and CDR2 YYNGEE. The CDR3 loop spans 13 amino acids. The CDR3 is CASSTTGNQPQHF. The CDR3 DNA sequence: TGTGCCAGCAGCACAACAGGAAATCAGCCCCAGCATTTT.

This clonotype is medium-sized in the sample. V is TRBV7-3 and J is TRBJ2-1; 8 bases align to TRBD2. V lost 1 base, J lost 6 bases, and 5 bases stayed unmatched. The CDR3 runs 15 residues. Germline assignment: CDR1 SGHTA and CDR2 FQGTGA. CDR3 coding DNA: TGTGCCAGCAGCTTAATTGCGGGGGGCCTCAATGAGCAGTTCTTC. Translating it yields CASSLIAGGLNEQFF.

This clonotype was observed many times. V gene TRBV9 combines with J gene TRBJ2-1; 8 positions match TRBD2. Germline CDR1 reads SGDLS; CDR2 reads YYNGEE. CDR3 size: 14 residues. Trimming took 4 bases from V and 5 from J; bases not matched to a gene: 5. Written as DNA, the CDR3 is TGTGCCAGCAGCATCCTAGCGGGCCACAATGAGCAGTTCTTC. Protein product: CASSILAGHNEQFF.

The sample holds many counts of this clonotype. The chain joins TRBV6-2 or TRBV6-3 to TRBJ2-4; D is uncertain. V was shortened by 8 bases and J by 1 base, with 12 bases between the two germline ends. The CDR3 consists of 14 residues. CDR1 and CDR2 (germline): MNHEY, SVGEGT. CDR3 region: CASPSFGAKNIQYF. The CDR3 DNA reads TGTGCCAGCCCCTCGTTTGGCGCCAAAAACATTCAGTACTTC.

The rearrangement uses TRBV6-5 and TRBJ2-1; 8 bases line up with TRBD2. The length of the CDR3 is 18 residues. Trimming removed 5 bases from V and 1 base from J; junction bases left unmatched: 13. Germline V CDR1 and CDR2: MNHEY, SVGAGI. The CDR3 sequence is CASSPSSPVAGSYNEQFF. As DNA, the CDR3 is TGTGCCAGCAGTCCTAGCTCTCCTGTAGCGGGGTCCTACAATGAGCAGTTCTTC.

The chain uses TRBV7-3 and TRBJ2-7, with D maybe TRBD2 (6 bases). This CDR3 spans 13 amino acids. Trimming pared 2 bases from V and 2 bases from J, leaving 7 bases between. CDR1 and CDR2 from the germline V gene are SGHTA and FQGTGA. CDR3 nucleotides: TGTGCCAGCAGCTTAGGGGAGGCCTACGAGCAGTACTTC. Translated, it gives CASSLGEAYEQYF.

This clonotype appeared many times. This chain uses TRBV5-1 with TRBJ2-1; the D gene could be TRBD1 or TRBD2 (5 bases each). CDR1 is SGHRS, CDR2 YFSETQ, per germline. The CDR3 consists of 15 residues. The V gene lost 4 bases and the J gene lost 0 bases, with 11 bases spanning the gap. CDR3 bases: TGCGCCAGCAGCGGGGACGCGAGCTCCTACAATGAGCAGTTCTTC. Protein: CASSGDASSYNEQFF.

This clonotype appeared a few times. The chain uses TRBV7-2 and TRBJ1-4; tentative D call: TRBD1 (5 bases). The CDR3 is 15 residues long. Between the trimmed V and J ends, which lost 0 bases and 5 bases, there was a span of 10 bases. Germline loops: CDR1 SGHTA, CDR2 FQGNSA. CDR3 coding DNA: TGTGCCAGCAGCTTAGCAGGGACGGAGAATGAAAAACTGTTTTTT. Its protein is CASSLAGTENEKLFF.

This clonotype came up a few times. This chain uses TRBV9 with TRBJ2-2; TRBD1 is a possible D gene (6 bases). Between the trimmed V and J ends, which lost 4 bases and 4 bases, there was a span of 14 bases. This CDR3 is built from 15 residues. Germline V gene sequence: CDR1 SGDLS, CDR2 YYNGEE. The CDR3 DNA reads TGTGCCAGCAGCCGCAGGGGCGCAGGCACCGGGGAGCTGTTTTTT. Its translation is CASSRRGAGTGELFF.

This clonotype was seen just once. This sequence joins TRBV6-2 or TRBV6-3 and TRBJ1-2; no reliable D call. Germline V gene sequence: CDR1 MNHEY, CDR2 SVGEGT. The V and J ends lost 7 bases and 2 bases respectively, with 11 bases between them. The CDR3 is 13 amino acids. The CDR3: CASTLPQNYGYTF. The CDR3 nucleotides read TGTGCCAGCACATTACCACAGAACTATGGCTACACCTTC.

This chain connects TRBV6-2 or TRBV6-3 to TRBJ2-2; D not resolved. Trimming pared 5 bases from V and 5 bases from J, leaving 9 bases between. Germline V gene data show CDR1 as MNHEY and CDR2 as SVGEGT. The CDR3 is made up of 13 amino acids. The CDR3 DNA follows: TGTGCCAGCAGTCGGACCACTACCGGGGAGCTGTTTTTT. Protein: CASSRTTTGELFF.

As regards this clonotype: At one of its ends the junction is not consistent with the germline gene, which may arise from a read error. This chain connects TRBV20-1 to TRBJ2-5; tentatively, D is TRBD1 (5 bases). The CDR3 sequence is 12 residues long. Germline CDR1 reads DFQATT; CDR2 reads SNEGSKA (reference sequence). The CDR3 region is CSARGSFGQGDF. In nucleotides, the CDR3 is TGCAGTGCTAGAGGGTCCTTCGGGCAAGGGGACTTC.

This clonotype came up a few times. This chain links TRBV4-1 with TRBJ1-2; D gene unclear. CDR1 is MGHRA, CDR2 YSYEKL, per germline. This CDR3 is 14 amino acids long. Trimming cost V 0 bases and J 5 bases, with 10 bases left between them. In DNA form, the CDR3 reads TGCGCCAGCAGCCAAGAGAATGTGGGGTATGGCTACACCTTC. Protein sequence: CASSQENVGYGYTF.